These T cell receptor beta chains were read from a single sample in a study of long-term antiretroviral therapy in people with HIV. The table came from immunoSEQ multiplex PCR; TCRdb's copy has only in-frame clones and leaves some out. The sample records around 30,000 clones, roughly 96% being singletons. This sample comprised unsorted PBMCs, obtained 5.3 years after starting antiretroviral therapy. The receptors were sampled from a man younger than 40 with HIV. CDR3s include the opening cysteine and the closing phenylalanine or tryptophan. A D gene is named only where the DNA matches it firmly. Expanded clones are given a class, and other clones once, few, many or no size at all.

>TRBV27|TRBJ2-5|NA|TRBD1
CAKKGQGAGETQYF
TGTGCCAAAAAAGGGCAGGGGGCAGGGGAGACCCAGTACTTC
>TRBV9|TRBJ2-5|NA|NA
CASSAAQMVGETQYF
TGTGCCAGCAGCGCGGCTCAAATGGTCGGGGAGACCCAGTACTTC
>TRBV28|TRBJ2-5|NA|TRBD2
CASSFRRVLAGREETQYF
TGTGCCAGCAGTTTTCGCCGCGTGCTAGCGGGCCGCGAAGAGACCCAGTACTTC
>TRBV2|TRBJ1-1|NA|NA
CATKVGTGDTEAFF
TGTGCCACCAAGGTTGGGACCGGGGACACTGAAGCTTTCTTT
>TRBV5-5|TRBJ2-2|NA|TRBD1
CASSLAQGAGELFF
TGTGCCAGCAGCTTAGCTCAGGGGGCCGGGGAGCTGTTTTTT
>TRBV6-5|TRBJ1-5|NA|NA
CASSYGGTQPQHF
TGTGCCAGCAGTTACGGAGGAACTCAGCCCCAGCATTTT
>TRBV4-3|TRBJ2-2|NA|NA
CASSQVQVTGELFF
TGCGCCAGCAGCCAAGTTCAGGTGACCGGGGAGCTGTTTTTT
>TRBV11-3|TRBJ2-5|NA|TRBD2
CASSHYPGGLLQETQYF
TGTGCCAGCAGCCACTATCCGGGGGGGCTCCTCCAAGAGACCCAGTACTTC
>TRBV7-9|TRBJ1-1|NA|TRBD1
CASSSRQGLVHTEAFF
TGTGCCAGCAGCTCCCGACAGGGCCTGGTGCACACTGAAGCTTTCTTT
>TRBV19|TRBJ1-5|NA|NA
CASSTERDSNQPQHF
TGTGCCAGTAGTACCGAGCGGGACAGCAATCAGCCCCAGCATTTT
>TRBV29-1|TRBJ1-2|NA|NA
CSVEGREKGYGYTF
TGCAGCGTTGAGGGCAGGGAGAAGGGCTATGGCTACACCTTC
>TRBV28|TRBJ1-1|once|TRBD1
CASSGTANTEAFF
TGTGCCAGCAGCGGGACAGCGAACACTGAAGCTTTCTTT
>TRBV25-1|TRBJ1-2|NA|TRBD1
CASSGTGQRYGYTF
TGTGCCAGCAGTGGGACGGGACAGCGCTATGGCTACACCTTC
>TRBV5-1|TRBJ1-1|NA|TRBD1
CASSRGQGAATEAFF
TGCGCCAGCAGCCGAGGACAGGGGGCGGCCACTGAAGCTTTCTTT
>TRBV28|TRBJ2-7|NA|NA
CASILAVQRTHAYEQYF
TGTGCCAGCATTCTAGCCGTTCAGCGAACACACGCATACGAGCAGTACTTC
>TRBV19|TRBJ2-3|NA|TRBD2
CASSWRSSGEGDTQYF
TGTGCCAGTAGTTGGAGGTCGAGCGGGGAAGGAGATACGCAGTATTTT
>TRBV4-1|TRBJ1-5|NA|TRBD1
CASSQRDRGVGGDQPQHF
TGCGCCAGCAGCCAGAGAGACAGGGGGGTAGGAGGAGATCAGCCCCAGCATTTT
>TRBV19|TRBJ1-3|NA|NA
CASNPGPVGNTIYF
TGTGCCAGTAACCCGGGCCCTGTGGGAAACACCATATATTTT
>TRBV15|TRBJ2-5|NA|TRBD2
CATSVAGEVGETQYF
TGTGCCACCAGCGTTGCGGGGGAGGTCGGCGAGACCCAGTACTTC
>TRBV15|TRBJ1-2|NA|TRBD1
CATSRDFSQGATAGYTF
TGTGCCACCAGCAGAGATTTCAGTCAGGGGGCAACTGCTGGCTACACCTTC
>TRBV15|TRBJ1-1|NA|TRBD1
CATSSAGTGPTEAFF
TGTGCCACCAGCAGTGCCGGGACAGGGCCCACTGAAGCTTTCTTT
>TRBV4-1|TRBJ1-2|NA|NA
CASSPGTTNYGYTF
TGCGCCAGCAGCCCAGGGACAACTAACTATGGCTACACCTTC
>TRBV4-1|TRBJ2-1|NA|NA
CASSQDASGYNEQFF
TGCGCCAGCAGCCAAGATGCCTCGGGTTACAATGAGCAGTTCTTC
>TRBV29-1|TRBJ1-2|NA|NA
CSVEDRRNYGYTF
TGCAGCGTTGAAGACAGGAGAAACTATGGCTACACCTTC
>TRBV29-1|TRBJ2-7|NA|NA
CSVVEGQKSTYEQYF
TGCAGCGTTGTAGAAGGTCAGAAATCAACCTACGAGCAGTACTTC
>TRBV7-9|TRBJ1-4|NA|NA
CASSLGRPREKLFF
TGTGCCAGCAGCCTGGGGAGGCCTCGAGAAAAACTGTTTTTT
>TRBV5-1|TRBJ1-5|NA|TRBD1
CASSLLGQDGAQHF
TGCGCCAGCAGCTTGTTAGGACAGGACGGGGCCCAGCATTTT
>TRBV2|TRBJ1-1|NA|NA
CASSEAGGTEAFF
TGTGCCAGCAGTGAAGCAGGGGGCACTGAAGCTTTCTTT
>TRBV27|TRBJ1-1|NA|NA
CASRDTGGTEAFF
TGTGCCAGCAGGGACACCGGGGGCACTGAAGCTTTCTTT
>TRBV30|TRBJ2-1|NA|TRBD2
CAWSVSSSGIRNEQFF
TGTGCCTGGAGTGTATCTTCTAGCGGGATACGCAATGAGCAGTTCTTC
>TRBV27|TRBJ2-7|NA|TRBD1
CASSLGQGSYEQYF
TGTGCCAGCAGTTTAGGACAGGGCTCCTACGAGCAGTACTTC
>TRBV5-6|TRBJ2-7|NA|NA
CASSRNGEQYF
TGTGCCAGCAGCCGGAACGGAGAGCAGTACTTC
>TRBV30|TRBJ1-3|NA|TRBD1
CAWTYRGLLSGNTIYF
TGTGCCTGGACTTATAGGGGGCTCCTCTCTGGAAACACCATATATTTT
>TRBV19|TRBJ1-2|NA|NA
CASSIDLGAANYGYTF
TGTGCCAGTAGTATAGATTTGGGGGCGGCTAACTATGGCTACACCTTC
>TRBV10-3|TRBJ2-1|NA|TRBD2
CAINGLATYNEQFF
TGTGCCATCAACGGACTAGCCACCTACAATGAGCAGTTCTTC
>TRBV28|TRBJ2-7|NA|TRBD1
CASSPWDRGSEQYF
TGTGCCAGCAGTCCATGGGACAGGGGTTCCGAGCAGTACTTC
>TRBV28|TRBJ2-2|NA|TRBD2
CASSRLAGDTGELFF
TGTGCCAGCAGCCGACTAGCGGGTGACACCGGGGAGCTGTTTTTT
>TRBV7-2|TRBJ2-3|NA|NA
CASSTRTRDTDTQYF
TGTGCCAGCAGCACCCGGACAAGGGATACAGATACGCAGTATTTT
>TRBV19|TRBJ1-2|NA|NA
CASSGGILGYTF
TGTGCCAGTAGTGGAGGGATCTTAGGCTACACCTTC
>TRBV29-1|TRBJ2-3|NA|NA
CSVAGDKGSDTQYF
TGCAGCGTTGCCGGGGACAAGGGATCAGATACGCAGTATTTT
>TRBV6-5|TRBJ1-2|once|TRBD1
CASSYYGQDYYTF
TGTGCCAGCAGTTACTATGGACAGGACTACTACACCTTC
>TRBV27|TRBJ2-3|NA|NA
CASSLSLGRRTDTQYF
TGTGCCAGCAGTTTATCGCTGGGGCGCAGGACAGATACGCAGTATTTT
>TRBV5-3|TRBJ1-1|once|NA
CARSFGPPHTEAFF
TGTGCCAGAAGCTTTGGGCCCCCACACACTGAAGCTTTCTTT